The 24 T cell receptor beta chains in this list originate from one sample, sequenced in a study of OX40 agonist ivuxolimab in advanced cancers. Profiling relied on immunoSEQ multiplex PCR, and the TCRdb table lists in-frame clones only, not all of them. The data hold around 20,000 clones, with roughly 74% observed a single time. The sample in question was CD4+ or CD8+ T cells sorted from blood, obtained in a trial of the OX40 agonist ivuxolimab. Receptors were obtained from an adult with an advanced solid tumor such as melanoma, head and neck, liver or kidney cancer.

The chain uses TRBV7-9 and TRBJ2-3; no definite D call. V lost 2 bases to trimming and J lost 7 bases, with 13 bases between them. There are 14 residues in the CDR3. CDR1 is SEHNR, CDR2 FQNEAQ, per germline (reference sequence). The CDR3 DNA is TGTGCCAGCAGCTTATCTCAGCGTGGCAATACGCAGTATTTT. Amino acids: CASSLSQRGNTQYF.

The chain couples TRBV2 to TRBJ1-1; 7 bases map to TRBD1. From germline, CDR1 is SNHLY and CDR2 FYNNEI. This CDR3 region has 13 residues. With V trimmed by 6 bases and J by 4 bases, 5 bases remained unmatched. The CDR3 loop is CASRQGSGTEAFF. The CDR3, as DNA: TGTGCCAGCAGACAGGGGTCGGGCACTGAAGCTTTCTTT.

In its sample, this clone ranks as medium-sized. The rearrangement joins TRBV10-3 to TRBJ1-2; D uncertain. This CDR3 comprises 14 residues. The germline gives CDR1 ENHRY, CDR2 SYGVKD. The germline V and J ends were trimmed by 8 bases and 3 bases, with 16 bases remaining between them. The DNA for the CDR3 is TGTGCCATCCTACGGTTAGTTGGGCACTATGGCTACACCTTC. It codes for CAILRLVGHYGYTF.

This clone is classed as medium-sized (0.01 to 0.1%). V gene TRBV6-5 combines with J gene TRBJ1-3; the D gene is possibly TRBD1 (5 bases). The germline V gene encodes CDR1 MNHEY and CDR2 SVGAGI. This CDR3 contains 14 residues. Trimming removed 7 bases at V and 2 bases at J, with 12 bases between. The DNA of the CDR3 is TGTGCCAGCAAGACCCCAGGGACTGGAAACACCATATATTTT. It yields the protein CASKTPGTGNTIYF.

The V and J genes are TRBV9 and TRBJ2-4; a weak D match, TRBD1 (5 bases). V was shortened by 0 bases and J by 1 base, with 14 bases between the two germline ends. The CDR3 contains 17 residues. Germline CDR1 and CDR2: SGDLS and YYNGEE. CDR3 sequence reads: CASSVGWGDGAKNIQYF. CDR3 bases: TGTGCCAGCAGCGTAGGCTGGGGCGATGGGGCCAAAAACATTCAGTACTTC. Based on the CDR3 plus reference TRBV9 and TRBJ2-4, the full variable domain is DSGVTQTPKHLITATGQRVTLRCSPRSGDLSVYWYQQSLDQGLQFLIQYYNGEERAKGNILERFSAQQFPDLHSELNLSSLELGDSALYFCASSVGWGDGAKNIQYFGAGTRLSVL.

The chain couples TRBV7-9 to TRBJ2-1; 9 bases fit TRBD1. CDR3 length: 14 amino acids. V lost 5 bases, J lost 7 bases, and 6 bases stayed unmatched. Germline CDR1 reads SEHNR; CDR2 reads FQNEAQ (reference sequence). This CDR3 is CASSDTGGLNEQFF. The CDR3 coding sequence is TGTGCCAGCAGCGACACAGGGGGCCTGAATGAGCAGTTCTTC.

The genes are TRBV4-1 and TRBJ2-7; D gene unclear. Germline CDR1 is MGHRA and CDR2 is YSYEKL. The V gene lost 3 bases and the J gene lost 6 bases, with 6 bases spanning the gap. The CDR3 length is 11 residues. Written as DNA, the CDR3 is TGCGCCAGCAGCCATTACACCGAGCAGTACTTC. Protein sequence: CASSHYTEQYF.

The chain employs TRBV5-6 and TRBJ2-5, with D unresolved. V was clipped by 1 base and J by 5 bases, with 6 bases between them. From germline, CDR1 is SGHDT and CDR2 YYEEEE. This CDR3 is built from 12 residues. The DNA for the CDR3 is TGTGCCAGCAGCTTGATAGTCGAGACCCAGTACTTC. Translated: CASSLIVETQYF.

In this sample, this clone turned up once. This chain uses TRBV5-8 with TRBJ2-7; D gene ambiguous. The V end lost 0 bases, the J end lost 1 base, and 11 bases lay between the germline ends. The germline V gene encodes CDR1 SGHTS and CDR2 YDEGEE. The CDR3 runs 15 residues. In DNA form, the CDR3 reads TGTGCCAGCAGCTTGGCCATTCAAGGGTCCTACGAGCAGTACTTC. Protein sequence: CASSLAIQGSYEQYF. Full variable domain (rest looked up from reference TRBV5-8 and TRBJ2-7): EAGVTQSPTHLIKTRGQQATLRCSPISGHTSVYWYQQALGLGLQFLLWYDEGEERNRGNFPPRFSGRQFPNYSSELNVNALELEDSALYLCASSLAIQGSYEQYFGPGTRLTVT.

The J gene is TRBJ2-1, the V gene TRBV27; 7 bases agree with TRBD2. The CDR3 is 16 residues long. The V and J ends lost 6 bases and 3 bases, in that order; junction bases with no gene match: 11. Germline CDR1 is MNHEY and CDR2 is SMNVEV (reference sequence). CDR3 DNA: TGTGCCAGCAGCCCCTATGCGGGAGTCGTCTACAATGAGCAGTTCTTC. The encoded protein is CASSPYAGVVYNEQFF.

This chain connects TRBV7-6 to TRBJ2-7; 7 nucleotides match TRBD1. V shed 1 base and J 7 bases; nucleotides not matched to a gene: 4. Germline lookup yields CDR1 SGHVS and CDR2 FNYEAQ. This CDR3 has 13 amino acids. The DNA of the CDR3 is TGTGCCAGCAGCTTAGGTGACAGGGCTGAGCAGTACTTC. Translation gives CASSLGDRAEQYF.

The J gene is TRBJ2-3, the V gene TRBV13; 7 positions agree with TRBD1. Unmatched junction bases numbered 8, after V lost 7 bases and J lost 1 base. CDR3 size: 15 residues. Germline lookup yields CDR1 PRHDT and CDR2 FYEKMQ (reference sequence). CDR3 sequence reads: CASNHRDRGTDTQYF. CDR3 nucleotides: TGTGCCAGCAACCACCGGGACAGAGGCACAGATACGCAGTATTTT.

The DNA for the CDR3 is TGTGCCAGCGTCCAAGGTACAGGGGGCGGATCGGAGACCCAGTACTTC. Its translation is CASVQGTGGGSETQYF. J is TRBJ2-5 and V is TRBV13, with TRBD1 matching over 9 bases. Germline V gene lookup returns CDR1 PRHDT and CDR2 FYEKMQ (reference sequence). V lost 8 bases, J lost 5 bases, and 15 bases stayed unmatched. The CDR3 extends over 16 amino acids.

CDR3 loop: CAISLGTVSETQYF. The CDR3 DNA reads as TGTGCCATCAGTCTAGGGACAGTATCAGAGACCCAGTACTTC. V usage is TRBV10-3 and J usage is TRBJ2-5, with 7 nucleotides matching TRBD1. With V trimmed by 5 bases and J by 4 bases, 7 bases remained unmatched. The V gene's germline CDR1 is ENHRY and CDR2 SYGVKD. This CDR3 is built from 14 residues.

As DNA, the CDR3 is TGTGCCAGCAGCTTGATGGCCCGCACTGAAGCTTTCTTT. Protein product: CASSLMARTEAFF. The chain joins TRBV7-2 to TRBJ1-1; no clear D. CDR1 and CDR2 (germline): SGHTA, FQGNSA. The CDR3 spans 13 residues. Trimming removed 3 bases from V and 4 bases from J, with 9 bases in between.

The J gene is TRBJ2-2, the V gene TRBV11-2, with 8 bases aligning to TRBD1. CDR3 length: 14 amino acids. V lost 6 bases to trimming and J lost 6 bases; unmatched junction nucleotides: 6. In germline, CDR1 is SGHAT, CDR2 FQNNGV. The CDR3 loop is CASRRMTGAGELFF. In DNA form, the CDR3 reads TGTGCCAGCAGGCGGATGACAGGGGCCGGGGAGCTGTTTTTT.

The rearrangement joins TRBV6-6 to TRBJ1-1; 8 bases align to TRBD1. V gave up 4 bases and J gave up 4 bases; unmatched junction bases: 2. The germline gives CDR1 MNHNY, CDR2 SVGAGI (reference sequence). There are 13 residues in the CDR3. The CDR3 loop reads CASSFTGGTEAFF. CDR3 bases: TGTGCCAGCAGTTTCACAGGGGGCACTGAAGCTTTCTTT.

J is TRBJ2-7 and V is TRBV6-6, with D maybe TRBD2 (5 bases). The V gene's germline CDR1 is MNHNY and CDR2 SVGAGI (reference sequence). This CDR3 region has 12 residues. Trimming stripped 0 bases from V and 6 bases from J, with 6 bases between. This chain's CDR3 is CASSYSAGEQYF. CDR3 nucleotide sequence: TGTGCCAGCAGTTACTCGGCGGGCGAGCAGTACTTC.

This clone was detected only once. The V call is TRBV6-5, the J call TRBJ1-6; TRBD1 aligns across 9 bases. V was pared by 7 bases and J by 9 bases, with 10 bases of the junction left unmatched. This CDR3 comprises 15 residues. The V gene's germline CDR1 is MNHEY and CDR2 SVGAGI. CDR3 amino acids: CASKKEQGASSPLHF. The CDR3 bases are TGTGCCAGCAAGAAAGAACAGGGGGCGAGTTCACCCCTCCACTTT.

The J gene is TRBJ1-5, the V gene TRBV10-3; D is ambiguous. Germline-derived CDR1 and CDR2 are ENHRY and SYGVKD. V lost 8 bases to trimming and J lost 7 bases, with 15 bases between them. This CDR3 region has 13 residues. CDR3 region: CAIGVEGTQPQHF. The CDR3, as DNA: TGTGCCATCGGTGTAGAGGGTACGCAGCCCCAGCATTTT.

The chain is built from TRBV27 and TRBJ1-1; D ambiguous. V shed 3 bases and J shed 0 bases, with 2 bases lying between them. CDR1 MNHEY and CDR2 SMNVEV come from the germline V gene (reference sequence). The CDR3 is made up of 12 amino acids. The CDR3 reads CASSFLNTEAFF. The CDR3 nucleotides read TGTGCCAGCAGTTTCCTGAACACTGAAGCTTTCTTT.

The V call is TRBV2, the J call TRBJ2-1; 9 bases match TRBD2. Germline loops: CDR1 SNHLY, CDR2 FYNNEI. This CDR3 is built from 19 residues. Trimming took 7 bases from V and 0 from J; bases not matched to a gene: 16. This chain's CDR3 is CASTRTTSGYSSSYNEQFF. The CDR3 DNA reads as TGTGCCAGCACGAGAACCACTAGCGGGTATTCGAGCTCCTACAATGAGCAGTTCTTC.

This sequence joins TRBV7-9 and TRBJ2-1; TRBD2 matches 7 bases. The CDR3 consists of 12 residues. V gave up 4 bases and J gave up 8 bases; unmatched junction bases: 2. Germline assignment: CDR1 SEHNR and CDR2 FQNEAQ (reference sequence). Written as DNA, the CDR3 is TGTGCCAGCAGCTATGGGGGGGATGAGCAGTTCTTC. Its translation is CASSYGGDEQFF.

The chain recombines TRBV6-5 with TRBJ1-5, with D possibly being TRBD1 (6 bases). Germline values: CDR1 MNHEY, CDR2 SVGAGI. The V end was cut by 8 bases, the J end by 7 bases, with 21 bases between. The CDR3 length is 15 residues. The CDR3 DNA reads TGTGCCAGCGGCCCCTTTTTCCCGGGGGGCCAGCCCCAGCATTTT. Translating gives CASGPFFPGGQPQHF.